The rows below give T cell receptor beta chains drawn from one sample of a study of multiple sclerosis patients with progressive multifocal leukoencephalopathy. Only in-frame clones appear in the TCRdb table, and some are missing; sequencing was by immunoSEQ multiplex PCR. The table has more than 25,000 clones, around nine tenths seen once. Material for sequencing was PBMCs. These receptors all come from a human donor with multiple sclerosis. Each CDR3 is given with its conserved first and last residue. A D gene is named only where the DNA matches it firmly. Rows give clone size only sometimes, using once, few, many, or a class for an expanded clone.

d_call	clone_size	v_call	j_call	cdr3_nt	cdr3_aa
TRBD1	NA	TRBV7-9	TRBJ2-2	TGTGCCAGCAGCTCACGGGACAGGGCGACTCGAGAGCTGTTTTTT	CASSSRDRATRELFF
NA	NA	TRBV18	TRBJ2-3	TGTGCCAGCTCAGAAACTACAGGGGCTAGCGATCTTCTTTTT	CASSETTGASDLLF
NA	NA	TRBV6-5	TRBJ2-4	TGTGCCAGCAGGGACTGGGCAAACATTCAGTACTTC	CASRDWANIQYF
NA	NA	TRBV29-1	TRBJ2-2	TGCAGCGCCCGGACGGCCGGGGAGCTGTTTTTT	CSARTAGELFF
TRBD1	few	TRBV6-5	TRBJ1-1	TGTGCCAGCACCCAGGGGGGCACTGAAGCTTTCTTT	CASTQGGTEAFF
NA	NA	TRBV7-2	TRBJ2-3	TGTGCCAGCAGCCGCTTACAGGAGGGCACGCAGTATTTT	CASSRLQEGTQYF
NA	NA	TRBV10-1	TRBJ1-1	TGCGCCAGCAGTGAACAGGGATCCGCTGAGGCTTTCTTT	CASSEQGSAEAFF
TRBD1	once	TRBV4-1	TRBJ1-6	TGCGCCAGCAGCCTATGGGGACAGAGTAATTCACCCCTCCACTTT	CASSLWGQSNSPLHF
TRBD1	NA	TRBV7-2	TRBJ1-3	TGTGCCAGCAGCCGAATGGACAGGTCTGGAAACACCATATATTTT	CASSRMDRSGNTIYF
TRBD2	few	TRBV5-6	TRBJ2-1	TGTGCCCGCAGCTTTCCGGGGGGGCATGAGCAGTTCTTC	CARSFPGGHEQFF
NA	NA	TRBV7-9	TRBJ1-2	TGTGCCAGCAGCCCGGGAGGGGGTGGCTACACCTTC	CASSPGGGGYTF
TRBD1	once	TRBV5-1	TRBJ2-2	TGCGCCAGCAGCCCGACGGGGACAGATAACACCGGGGAGCTGTTTTTT	CASSPTGTDNTGELFF
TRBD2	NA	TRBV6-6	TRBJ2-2	TGTGCCAGCAGAAAAACTAGCGGGGTGAACACCGGGGAGCTGTTTTTT	CASRKTSGVNTGELFF
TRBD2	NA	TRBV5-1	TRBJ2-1	TGCGCCAGCAGCAGGAGAACTGGCGGGGGCAATGAGCAGTTCTTC	CASSRRTGGGNEQFF
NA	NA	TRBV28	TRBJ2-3	TGTGCCAGCAGTTTCCGGGCAGGGGGCACAGATACGCAGTATTTT	CASSFRAGGTDTQYF
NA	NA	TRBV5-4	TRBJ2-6	TGTGCCAGCAGCTTTACTGGGGCCAACGTCCTGACTTTC	CASSFTGANVLTF
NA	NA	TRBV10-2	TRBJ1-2	TGCGCCAGCAGTGTCGACAGCCAATATGGCTACACCTTC	CASSVDSQYGYTF
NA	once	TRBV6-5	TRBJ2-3	TGTGCCAGCAGCCCCGACAGGGATACGCAGTATTTT	CASSPDRDTQYF
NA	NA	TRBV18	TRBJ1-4	TGTGCCAGCTCACCCTGCCTCAGTAAGTCCCCGAATGAAAAACTGTTTTTT	CASSPCLSKSPNEKLFF
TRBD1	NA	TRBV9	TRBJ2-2	TGTGCCAGCAGTGCCCTAGGACAGGGGGCATTTTCCGGGGAGCTGTTTTTT	CASSALGQGAFSGELFF
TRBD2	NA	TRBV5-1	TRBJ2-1	TGCGCCAGCAGCGTTAGCGGGAGGACCTCTAACGATGAGCAGTTCTTC	CASSVSGRTSNDEQFF
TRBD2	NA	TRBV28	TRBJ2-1	TGTGCCAGCAGCGCCGGGGGGACCGCCTCCCAGAGCTCCTACAATGAGCAGTTCTTC	CASSAGGTASQSSYNEQFF
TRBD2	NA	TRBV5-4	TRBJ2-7	TGTGCCAGCAGCTTGGCAGGTCTAGCGGGCGACGAGCAGTACTTC	CASSLAGLAGDEQYF
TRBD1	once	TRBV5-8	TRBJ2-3	TGTGCCAGCCGGGACAGGGGATGGGGTACGCAGTATTTT	CASRDRGWGTQYF
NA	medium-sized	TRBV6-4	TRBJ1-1	TGTGCCAGCAGTGAACGGGGTGGGTCTAGTACTGAAGCTTTCTTT	CASSERGGSSTEAFF
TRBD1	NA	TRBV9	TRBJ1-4	TGTGCCAGCAGCTCTCGGGGACAGGTGCAGAATGAAAAACTGTTTTTT	CASSSRGQVQNEKLFF
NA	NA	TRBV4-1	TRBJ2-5	TGCGCCAGCAGCCAAGATCACGGCCTTCAAGAGACCCAGTACTTC	CASSQDHGLQETQYF
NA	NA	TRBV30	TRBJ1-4	TGTGCCTGCGGGACAACCGCAACTAATGAAAAACTGTTTTTT	CACGTTATNEKLFF
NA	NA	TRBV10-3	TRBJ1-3	TGTGCCATCAGTGAGTCCCCGGCCACAGCTGGAAACACCATATATTTT	CAISESPATAGNTIYF
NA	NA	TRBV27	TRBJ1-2	TGTGCCAGCAGCCGATTACCTCGTAGGGATCATGGCTACACCTTC	CASSRLPRRDHGYTF
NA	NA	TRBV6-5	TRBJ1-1	TGTGCCAGCAGTTACTCGGGGACGAACACTGAAGCTTTCTTT	CASSYSGTNTEAFF
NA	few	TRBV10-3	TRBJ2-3	TGTGCCATCCAGGGAACTAGCACAGATACGCAGTATTTT	CAIQGTSTDTQYF
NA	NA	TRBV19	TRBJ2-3	TGTGCCAGTAGTATAGGTAGAGCTAGCACAGATACGCAGTATTTT	CASSIGRASTDTQYF
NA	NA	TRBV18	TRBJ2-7	TGTGCCAGCTCACCAAGGCAGGGGCTAGCTCACGAGCAGTACTTC	CASSPRQGLAHEQYF
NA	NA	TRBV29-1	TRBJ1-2	TGCAGCGTTGCCGGGGGGAACTATGGCTACACCTTC	CSVAGGNYGYTF
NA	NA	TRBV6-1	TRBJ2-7	TGTGCCAGCAGTGAGTTGCTGGGTCAGTCTCCCGAGCAGTACTTC	CASSELLGQSPEQYF
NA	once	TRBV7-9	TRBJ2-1	TGTGCCAGCAGCTTCTTGTCGGTCAGGAGAGTCTACAATGAGCAGTTCTTC	CASSFLSVRRVYNEQFF
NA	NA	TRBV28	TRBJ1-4	TGTGCCAGCAGTCTCGGGACCAAGGATGAAAAACTGTTTTTT	CASSLGTKDEKLFF
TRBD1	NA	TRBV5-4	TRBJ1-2	TGTGCCAGCAGCCCACGGACAGGGTTATATTATGGCTACACCTTC	CASSPRTGLYYGYTF
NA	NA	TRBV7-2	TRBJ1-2	TGTGCCAGCAGCTTAGCCTCAGGGACCCGTGGCTACACCTTC	CASSLASGTRGYTF
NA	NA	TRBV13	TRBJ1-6	TGTGCCAGCAGCGCCACAGGGCTAAATTCACCCCTCCACTTT	CASSATGLNSPLHF
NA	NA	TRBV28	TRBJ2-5	TGTGCCAGCAGTTTATTGGGCCAGGGTCTCCAAGAGACCCAGTACTTC	CASSLLGQGLQETQYF
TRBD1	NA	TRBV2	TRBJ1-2	TGTGCCAGCAGAACCCACAGGGGTCAGGTTTTAGGCGGCTATGGCTACACCTTC	CASRTHRGQVLGGYGYTF
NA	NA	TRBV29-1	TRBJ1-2	TGCAGCGTTGATCGGCAGGGGAATGGCTACACCTTC	CSVDRQGNGYTF